This TCR beta chain comes out of a study of cytomegalovirus exposure and HLA in healthy donors. V trimming: 1 base; J trimming: 13 bases; junction bases outside the gene matches: 5. The CDR3 is 14 amino acids. Germline-derived CDR1 and CDR2 are SEHNR and FQNEAQ (reference sequence). Both 60 Vbeta primers and 13 Jbeta primers went into the PCR. Study processing details: Later, an analysis found about 83 million unique TCR beta chains, and some 10 million of these were shared. The data were produced by immunoSEQ multiplex PCR, yet TCRdb's version contains in-frame clones alone and is incomplete. V and J calls plus clone size are reproduced from that table; the DNA served to infer D and trimming. The table includes roughly 120,000 clones, around 80% detected once.

The rearrangement uses TRBV7-9 and TRBJ1-6; TRBD1 matches 9 bases. The sample comprised PBMCs. The clonotype comes from a man aged 45-65 years in good health and CMV-seronegative. CDR3 in amino acids: CASSLVGQGTPLHF. The CDR3 bases are TGTGCCAGCAGCTTAGTTGGACAGGGGACCCCCCTCCACTTT. The variable domain in full, with the rest retrieved from reference TRBV7-9 and TRBJ1-6, is DTGVSQNPRHKITKRGQNVTFRCDPISEHNRLYWYRQTLGQGPEFLTYFQNEAQLEKSRLLSDRFSAERPKGSFSTLEIQRTEQGDSAMYLCASSLVGQGTPLHFGNGTRLTVT.